The 32 T cell receptor beta chains below come from one sample, sequenced in a study of blood T cells in healthy people across ages (dated by TCRdb to 2015 to 2017). Library creation used 5' RACE. The sample was run on an Illumina HiSeq 2500. A second PCR of about 7 to 12 cycles was performed with a sample-barcoded 5' primer and a J-beta primer mix. The raw public data were reprocessed by TCRdb itself: fastp quality trimming at Q25, MiXCR clonotype calling, in-frame beta chains only. Each record represents a unique CDR3 protein, reported with the most common genes and DNA among its rows. Counted in this sample were 500,000 to 650,000 distinct CDR3 sequences; approximately 26% of them appeared once. Jointly, the top ten make up 3% to 4.5% of the sample. These data also featured in a second study, about T cells of mothers and their children.

Material for sequencing was blood. The receptors were sampled from a boy aged 2-9 years in good health.

This clonotype turned up a few times. The chain links TRBV6-5 to TRBJ1-6; 8 nucleotides agree with TRBD1. V was pared by 3 bases and J by 7 bases, with 8 bases of the junction left unmatched. CDR1 is MNHEY and CDR2 is SVGAGI in the germline V gene. This CDR3 is built from 16 residues. The CDR3 here is CASSYSGTGGNSPLHF. The DNA for the CDR3 is TGTGCCAGCAGTTATTCGGGGACAGGTGGGAATTCACCCCTCCACTTT.

The chain joins TRBV30 to TRBJ2-3; D is perhaps TRBD2 (6 bases). Per germline, CDR1 GTSNPN and CDR2 SVGIG (reference sequence). This CDR3 has 10 amino acids. CDR3 sequence: CGLGRDTQYF. The CDR3 nucleotides read TGTGGACTAGGCCGGGATACGCAGTATTTT.

The chain has TRBV20-1 and TRBJ2-3, with D hard to call. Germline CDR1 and CDR2: DFQATT and SNEGSKA (reference sequence). CDR3 length equals 12 residues. V was shortened by 2 bases and J by 5 bases, with 8 bases between the two germline ends. The CDR3 loop reads CSARKSLDTQYF. The CDR3 DNA reads TGCAGTGCTAGAAAGTCTTTAGATACGCAGTATTTT.

The gene calls are TRBV5-1 and TRBJ2-7, with D possibly being TRBD2 (6 bases). CDR3 size: 18 residues. The V gene lost 2 bases and the J gene lost 0 bases, with 21 bases spanning the gap. CDR1 and CDR2 (germline): SGHRS, YFSETQ. The CDR3 protein is CASSFSPGDPRSSYEQYF. The DNA for the CDR3 is TGCGCCAGCAGCTTTAGTCCGGGGGATCCAAGGAGCTCCTACGAGCAGTACTTC.

This sequence joins TRBV23-1 and TRBJ1-4; D possibly corresponds to TRBD1 (5 bases). TRBV23-1 is labeled an ORF, and its function is uncertain. Trimming took off 0 bases at V and 4 bases at J, with 18 bases between the two ends. CDR3 length: 18 amino acids. As DNA, the CDR3 is TGCGCCAGCAGTCAATCCAGGGTCTGGGTCCGCTGTAATGAAAAACTGTTTTTT. Translation gives CASSQSRVWVRCNEKLFF.

The chain couples TRBV25-1 to TRBJ2-1, with 11 bases fitting TRBD2. Germline V gene data show CDR1 as MGHDK and CDR2 as SYGVNS. J was trimmed by 10 bases and V by 1 base; bases with no gene match: 6. The CDR3 spans 15 residues. This chain's CDR3 is CASSELAGGAGEQFF. As DNA, the CDR3 is TGTGCCAGCAGTGAATTAGCGGGGGGGGCAGGGGAGCAGTTCTTC.

The table lists this clonotype with a count of one. This rearrangement joins TRBV10-3 to TRBJ1-2; TRBD1 matches 9 bases. The trim removed 6 bases at V and 2 bases at J, leaving 4 bases unmatched. Germline V lookup: CDR1 ENHRY, CDR2 SYGVKD. The CDR3 sequence is 14 residues long. The CDR3 DNA is TGTGCCATCAGATCCGGGACAGGGAACTATGGCTACACCTTC. It is translated as CAIRSGTGNYGYTF.

There are a few counts of this clonotype. This sequence joins TRBV9 and TRBJ2-6; D may be TRBD2 (5 bases). CDR1 is SGDLS and CDR2 is YYNGEE in the germline V gene. This CDR3 is built from 15 residues. The V gene lost 2 bases and the J gene lost 0 bases, with 6 bases spanning the gap. The CDR3 bases are TGTGCCAGCAGCGTTGGAGGCTCTGGGGCCAACGTCCTGACTTTC. Translating gives CASSVGGSGANVLTF.

This clonotype was seen only a few times. The chain joins TRBV7-9 to TRBJ2-5; tentative D call: TRBD2 (6 bases). The germline CDR1 and CDR2 sequences are SEHNR and FQNEAQ (reference sequence). V was trimmed by 5 bases and J by 4 bases, leaving 14 bases between them. CDR3 length equals 14 residues. CDR3 nucleotides: TGTGCCAGCAGCAAGGAGGGCCAAGGAGAGACCCAGTACTTC. The encoded protein is CASSKEGQGETQYF.

The chain links TRBV5-1 to TRBJ1-1; D unclear. Germline CDR1 reads SGHRS; CDR2 reads YFSETQ. Trimming removed 3 bases from V and 2 bases from J, with 5 bases in between. This CDR3 is built from 12 residues. CDR3 in amino acids: CASSYSNTEAFF. Here the CDR3 DNA reads TGCGCCAGCAGCTACAGTAACACTGAAGCTTTCTTT.

This clonotype occurred a few times. The chain links TRBV21-1 to TRBJ2-5; the table assigns TRBD1, which was not confirmed against the DNA. TRBV21-1 is designated a pseudogene. The CDR3 has 15 amino acids. This CDR3 reads CASSSPGGSSETQYF. In DNA, the CDR3 is TGTGCCAGCAGCTCCCCAGGGGGATCCTCGGAGACCCAGTATTTC.

This clonotype was recorded many times. One junction end disagrees with the germline gene, perhaps due to a read error. This chain connects TRBV4-3 to TRBJ2-1; D ambiguous. The CDR3 runs to 15 residues. Germline values: CDR1 LGHNA, CDR2 YSLEER. The CDR3 DNA follows: TGCGCCAGCAGCCAAGTCCATGCCTCCTCCAATGAGCAGTTCTTC. Translating gives CASSQVHASSNEQFF.

This clonotype was seen only a few times. The chain joins TRBV15 to TRBJ2-1, with 13 bases fitting TRBD2. The CDR3 is made up of 15 amino acids. J gave up 8 bases and V 1 base, and 2 bases lay outside the gene matches. Germline V gene data show CDR1 as LNHNV and CDR2 as YYDKDF (reference sequence). CDR3 DNA: TGTGCCACCAGCAGAGGGACTAGCGGGGGTCATGAGCAGTTCTTC. This encodes CATSRGTSGGHEQFF. Looking up the rest from reference TRBV15 and TRBJ2-1 gives the full variable domain: DAMVIQNPRYQVTQFGKPVTLSCSQTLNHNVMYWYQQKSSQAPKLLFHYYDKDFNNEADTPDNFQSRRPNTSFCFLDIRSPGLGDTAMYLCATSRGTSGGHEQFFGPGTRLTVL.

The rearrangement links TRBV6-5 to TRBJ1-1; no clear D gene. The CDR3 extends over 14 amino acids. The germline V and J ends were trimmed by 5 bases and 1 base, with 11 bases remaining between them. Looked up from germline, CDR1 is MNHEY and CDR2 is SVGAGI. CDR3 amino acids: CASSPGLANTEAFF. The CDR3 nucleotides read TGTGCCAGCAGTCCCGGACTAGCGAACACTGAAGCTTTCTTT.

This clonotype was recorded at least ten times. This chain uses TRBV14 with TRBJ2-7; TRBD1 aligns across 7 bases. The length of the CDR3 is 14 residues. CDR1 SGHDN and CDR2 FVKESK come from the germline V gene. Losses at the gene ends were 0 bases for V and 7 bases for J; bases not matched to a gene: 6. Here the CDR3 reads CASSQEPRGSEQYF. The CDR3 bases are TGTGCCAGCAGCCAAGAGCCCAGGGGGAGTGAGCAGTACTTC.

This clonotype was seen a handful of times. The chain combines TRBV7-2 with TRBJ1-1; D is ambiguous. CDR3 size: 13 residues. The V end was cut by 1 base, the J end by 0 bases, with 3 bases between. The germline gives CDR1 SGHTA, CDR2 FQGNSA. CDR3 in amino acids: CASSLVLNTEAFF. Here the CDR3 DNA reads TGTGCCAGCAGCTTAGTACTGAACACTGAAGCTTTCTTT.

This clonotype was counted between two and nine times. The chain combines TRBV15 with TRBJ2-1, with D possibly TRBD2 on 7 matching bases. Trimming took off 0 bases at V and 6 bases at J, with 24 bases between the two ends. Germline loops: CDR1 LNHNV, CDR2 YYDKDF (reference sequence). CDR3 length: 19 amino acids. CDR3 amino acids: CATSRDFFLRGAGINEQFF. The CDR3 DNA is TGTGCCACCAGCAGAGATTTCTTCCTCCGGGGGGCGGGCATCAATGAGCAGTTCTTC.

The genes are TRBV6-5 and TRBJ2-7; 8 bases align to TRBD1. The CDR3 consists of 15 residues. The germline CDR1 and CDR2 sequences are MNHEY and SVGAGI. V lost 2 bases, J lost 2 bases, and 5 bases stayed unmatched. CDR3 sequence: CASSYGAGGPYEQYF. CDR3 coding DNA: TGTGCCAGCAGTTACGGGGCAGGGGGCCCCTACGAGCAGTACTTC.

The V gene is TRBV29-1, the J gene TRBJ1-3; unclear D gene. The CDR3 covers 13 residues. V was clipped by 4 bases and J by 9 bases, with 16 bases between them. From germline, CDR1 is SQVTM and CDR2 ANQGSEA. The CDR3 spells CSVGTGPPGTIYF. CDR3 nucleotides: TGCAGCGTTGGTACGGGTCCGCCGGGCACCATATATTTT.

This clonotype appeared a single time. This chain joins TRBV5-4 and TRBJ2-7; D not certain. Germline-derived CDR1 and CDR2 are SGHNT and YYREEE (reference sequence). The CDR3 loop spans 15 amino acids. V was pared by 0 bases and J by 1 base, with 11 bases between. CDR3 bases: TGTGCCAGCAGCTTGGTGGGCAGGAGATCCTACGAGCAGTACTTC. Translated: CASSLVGRRSYEQYF.

This clonotype was observed many times. This chain uses TRBV6-5 with TRBJ1-2; D possibly corresponds to TRBD1 (6 bases). CDR3 length: 12 residues. Germline V gene lookup returns CDR1 MNHEY and CDR2 SVGAGI. V lost 6 bases and J 8 bases, leaving 13 bases between the germline ends. This CDR3 is CASSPGAGGYTF. DNA for the CDR3: TGTGCCAGCAGCCCAGGGGCGGGGGGCTACACCTTC.

Notes on this clonotype: One junction end disagrees with the germline gene, perhaps due to a read error. The chain combines TRBV7-9 with TRBJ2-5, with TRBD1 matching 7 bases. From germline, CDR1 is SEHNR and CDR2 FQNEAQ (reference sequence). The length of the CDR3 is 15 residues. CDR3 loop: CASRNPGQTQEAQYF. The CDR3 DNA reads TGTGCCAGCAGAAATCCGGGACAGACCCAAGAGGCCCAGTACTTC.

This clonotype was counted many times. The rearrangement joins TRBV7-2 to TRBJ1-5; no clear D. The CDR3 runs 13 residues. CDR1 is SGHTA and CDR2 is FQGNSA in the germline V gene. Deletions cut 1 base from V and 10 bases from J, with 11 bases between. This CDR3 is CASSLGKQTPQHF. DNA of the CDR3: TGTGCCAGCAGCTTAGGAAAACAGACTCCCCAGCATTTT.

The chain combines TRBV10-3 with TRBJ2-1, with a weak D call TRBD2 (6 bases). The germline V and J ends were trimmed by 2 bases and 4 bases, with 12 bases remaining between them. The germline CDR1 and CDR2 sequences are ENHRY and SYGVKD. The CDR3 runs 15 residues. The CDR3 reads CAISESRESYNEQFF. In DNA form, the CDR3 reads TGTGCCATCAGTGAGAGCCGGGAGTCATACAATGAGCAGTTCTTC.

The chain employs TRBV5-1 and TRBJ2-2, with 7 bases that match TRBD1. The J segment lost 1 base and the V segment lost 2 bases, leaving 2 bases of the junction unmatched. Germline CDR1 SGHRS, CDR2 YFSETQ. The CDR3 has 15 residues. The chain's CDR3 is CASSLRTGNTGELFF. CDR3 bases: TGCGCCAGCAGCTTACGGACAGGGAACACCGGGGAGCTGTTTTTT.

This clonotype was seen a handful of times. This chain links TRBV7-8 with TRBJ1-4, with 7 bases aligning to TRBD1. The germline CDR1 and CDR2 sequences are SGHVS and FQNEAQ. J was trimmed by 10 bases and V by 5 bases; bases with no gene match: 13. This CDR3 is built from 15 residues. CDR3 loop: CASSRSLGQNPKLFF. CDR3 nucleotide sequence: TGTGCCAGCAGCCGTTCCTTGGGACAGAACCCAAAACTGTTTTTT.

The chain carries TRBV10-3 and TRBJ2-7; no firm D call. The germline V and J ends were trimmed by 8 bases and 1 base, with 9 bases remaining between them. This CDR3 is 12 amino acids long. CDR1 and CDR2 from the germline V gene are ENHRY and SYGVKD. CDR3 region: CAIGPISYEQYF. The CDR3, as DNA: TGTGCCATCGGCCCGATATCCTACGAGCAGTACTTC.

This clonotype has only a few counts. The chain carries TRBV4-3 and TRBJ1-3, with TRBD1 identical over 7 bases. CDR1 and CDR2 (germline): LGHNA, YSLEER. V was clipped by 1 base and J by 3 bases; unmatched bases: 3. The CDR3 has 15 residues. The CDR3 DNA reads as TGCGCCAGCAGCCAAGGAACAGGGGATGGAAACACCATATATTTT. This gives the protein CASSQGTGDGNTIYF.

The table lists this clonotype with many counts. The rearrangement links TRBV9 to TRBJ2-5; D unresolved. The germline V gene encodes CDR1 SGDLS and CDR2 YYNGEE. This CDR3 is 13 amino acids long. With 1 base removed from V and 2 bases from J, the gap between germline ends came to 6 bases. In nucleotides, the CDR3 is TGTGCCAGCAGCGTAAACCTGCAAGAGACCCAGTACTTC. Amino acid sequence: CASSVNLQETQYF.

This clonotype turned up a few times. The V call is TRBV29-1, the J call TRBJ2-5; 10 bases fit TRBD2. The closer fit of TRBJ2-1 to the DNA end suggests the J call may be wrong. CDR1 is SQVTM and CDR2 is ANQGSEA in the germline V gene. The CDR3 extends over 14 amino acids. CDR3 coding DNA: TGCAGCGTTCCCGGGACTAGCGTGACGAATGAGCAGTTCTTC. This codes for CSVPGTSVTNEQFF.

This chain links TRBV6-5 with TRBJ1-2; D is unclear. Germline CDR1 and CDR2: MNHEY and SVGAGI. This CDR3 contains 14 residues. Trimming cost V 6 bases and J 4 bases, with 15 bases left between them. DNA of the CDR3: TGTGCCAGCAGCCCCTCGGTCGGCAGCTATGGCTACACCTTC. Translating gives CASSPSVGSYGYTF.

The rearrangement links TRBV29-1 to TRBJ1-2; the D gene is possibly TRBD1 (6 bases). Germline V gene lookup returns CDR1 SQVTM and CDR2 ANQGSEA. The CDR3 runs 15 residues. The V and J ends lost 4 bases and 2 bases respectively, with 17 bases between them. The CDR3 coding sequence is TGCAGCGTTGGCCGCTCAGGGGAGTCCAACTATGGCTACACCTTC. Protein product: CSVGRSGESNYGYTF.